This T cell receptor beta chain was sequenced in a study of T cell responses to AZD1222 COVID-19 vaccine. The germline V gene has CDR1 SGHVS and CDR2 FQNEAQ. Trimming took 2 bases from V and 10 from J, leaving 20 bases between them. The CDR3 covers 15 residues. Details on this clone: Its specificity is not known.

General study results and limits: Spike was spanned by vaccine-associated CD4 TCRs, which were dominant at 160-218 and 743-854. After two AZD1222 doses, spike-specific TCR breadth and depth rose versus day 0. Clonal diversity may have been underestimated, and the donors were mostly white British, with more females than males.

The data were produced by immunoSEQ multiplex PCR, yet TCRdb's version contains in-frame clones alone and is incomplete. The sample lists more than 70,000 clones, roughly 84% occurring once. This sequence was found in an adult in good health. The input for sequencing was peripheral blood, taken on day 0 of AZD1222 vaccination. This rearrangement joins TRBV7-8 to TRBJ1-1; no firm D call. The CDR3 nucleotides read TGTGCCAGCAGCTTAAAAGCTGGCGGAGACCCACGAGCTTTCTTT. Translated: CASSLKAGGDPRAFF.